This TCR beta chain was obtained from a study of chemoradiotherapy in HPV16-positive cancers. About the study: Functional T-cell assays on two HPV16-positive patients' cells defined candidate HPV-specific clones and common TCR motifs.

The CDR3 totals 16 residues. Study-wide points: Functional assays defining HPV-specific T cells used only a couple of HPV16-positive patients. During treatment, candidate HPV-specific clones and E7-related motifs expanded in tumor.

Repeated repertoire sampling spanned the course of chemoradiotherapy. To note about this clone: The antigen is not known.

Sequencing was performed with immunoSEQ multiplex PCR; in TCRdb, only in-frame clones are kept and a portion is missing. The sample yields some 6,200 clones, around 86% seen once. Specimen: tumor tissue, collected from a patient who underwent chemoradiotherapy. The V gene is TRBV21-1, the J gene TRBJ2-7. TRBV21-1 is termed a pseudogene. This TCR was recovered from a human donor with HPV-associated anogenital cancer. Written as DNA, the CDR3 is TGTGCCAGCAGCAAAGTGGGTAAGGGTCCCTTGCGGGAGCAGTACTTC. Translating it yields CASSKVGKGPLREQYF.